This TCR beta chain is from a study of blood T cell repertoires in COVID-19. Cohort assignment relied on participant-reported clinical history. TCRdb's table, derived via immunoSEQ multiplex PCR, lists solely in-frame clones and lacks some. The sample consists of 200,000 to 250,000 clones, around 85% of them appearing once. Germline V gene data show CDR1 as SQVTM and CDR2 as ANQGSEA. CDR3 length: 14 residues. V was shortened by 4 bases and J by 4 bases, with 16 bases between the two germline ends. The sequenced material came from PBMCs or T cells enriched from blood (not recorded which). The sequence derives from a woman in her thirties or forties with acute COVID-19. The chain couples TRBV29-1 to TRBJ1-1; D is ambiguous. The CDR3 is CSVALKLGVTEAFF. DNA for the CDR3: TGCAGCGTTGCTCTGAAATTAGGAGTCACTGAAGCTTTCTTT.